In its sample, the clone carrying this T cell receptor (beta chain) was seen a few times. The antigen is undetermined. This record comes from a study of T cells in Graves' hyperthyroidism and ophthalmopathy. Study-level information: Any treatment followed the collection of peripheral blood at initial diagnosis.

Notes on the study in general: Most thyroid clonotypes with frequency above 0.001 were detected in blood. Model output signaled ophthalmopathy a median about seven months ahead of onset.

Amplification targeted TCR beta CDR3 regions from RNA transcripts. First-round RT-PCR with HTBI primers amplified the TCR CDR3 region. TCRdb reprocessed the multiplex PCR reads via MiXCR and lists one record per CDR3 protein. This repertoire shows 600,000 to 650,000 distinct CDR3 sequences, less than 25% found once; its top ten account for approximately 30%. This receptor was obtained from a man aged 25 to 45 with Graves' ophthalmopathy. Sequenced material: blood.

CDR3 protein: CSAGEGTGGGGYTF. The CDR3, as DNA: TGCAGCGCCGGGGAGGGGACAGGGGGTGGTGGCTACACCTTC. This chain links TRBV29-1 with TRBJ1-2; 11 bases line up with TRBD1. In germline, CDR1 is SQVTM, CDR2 ANQGSEA. The CDR3 covers 14 residues. V shed 7 bases and J 7 bases; nucleotides not matched to a gene: 11.